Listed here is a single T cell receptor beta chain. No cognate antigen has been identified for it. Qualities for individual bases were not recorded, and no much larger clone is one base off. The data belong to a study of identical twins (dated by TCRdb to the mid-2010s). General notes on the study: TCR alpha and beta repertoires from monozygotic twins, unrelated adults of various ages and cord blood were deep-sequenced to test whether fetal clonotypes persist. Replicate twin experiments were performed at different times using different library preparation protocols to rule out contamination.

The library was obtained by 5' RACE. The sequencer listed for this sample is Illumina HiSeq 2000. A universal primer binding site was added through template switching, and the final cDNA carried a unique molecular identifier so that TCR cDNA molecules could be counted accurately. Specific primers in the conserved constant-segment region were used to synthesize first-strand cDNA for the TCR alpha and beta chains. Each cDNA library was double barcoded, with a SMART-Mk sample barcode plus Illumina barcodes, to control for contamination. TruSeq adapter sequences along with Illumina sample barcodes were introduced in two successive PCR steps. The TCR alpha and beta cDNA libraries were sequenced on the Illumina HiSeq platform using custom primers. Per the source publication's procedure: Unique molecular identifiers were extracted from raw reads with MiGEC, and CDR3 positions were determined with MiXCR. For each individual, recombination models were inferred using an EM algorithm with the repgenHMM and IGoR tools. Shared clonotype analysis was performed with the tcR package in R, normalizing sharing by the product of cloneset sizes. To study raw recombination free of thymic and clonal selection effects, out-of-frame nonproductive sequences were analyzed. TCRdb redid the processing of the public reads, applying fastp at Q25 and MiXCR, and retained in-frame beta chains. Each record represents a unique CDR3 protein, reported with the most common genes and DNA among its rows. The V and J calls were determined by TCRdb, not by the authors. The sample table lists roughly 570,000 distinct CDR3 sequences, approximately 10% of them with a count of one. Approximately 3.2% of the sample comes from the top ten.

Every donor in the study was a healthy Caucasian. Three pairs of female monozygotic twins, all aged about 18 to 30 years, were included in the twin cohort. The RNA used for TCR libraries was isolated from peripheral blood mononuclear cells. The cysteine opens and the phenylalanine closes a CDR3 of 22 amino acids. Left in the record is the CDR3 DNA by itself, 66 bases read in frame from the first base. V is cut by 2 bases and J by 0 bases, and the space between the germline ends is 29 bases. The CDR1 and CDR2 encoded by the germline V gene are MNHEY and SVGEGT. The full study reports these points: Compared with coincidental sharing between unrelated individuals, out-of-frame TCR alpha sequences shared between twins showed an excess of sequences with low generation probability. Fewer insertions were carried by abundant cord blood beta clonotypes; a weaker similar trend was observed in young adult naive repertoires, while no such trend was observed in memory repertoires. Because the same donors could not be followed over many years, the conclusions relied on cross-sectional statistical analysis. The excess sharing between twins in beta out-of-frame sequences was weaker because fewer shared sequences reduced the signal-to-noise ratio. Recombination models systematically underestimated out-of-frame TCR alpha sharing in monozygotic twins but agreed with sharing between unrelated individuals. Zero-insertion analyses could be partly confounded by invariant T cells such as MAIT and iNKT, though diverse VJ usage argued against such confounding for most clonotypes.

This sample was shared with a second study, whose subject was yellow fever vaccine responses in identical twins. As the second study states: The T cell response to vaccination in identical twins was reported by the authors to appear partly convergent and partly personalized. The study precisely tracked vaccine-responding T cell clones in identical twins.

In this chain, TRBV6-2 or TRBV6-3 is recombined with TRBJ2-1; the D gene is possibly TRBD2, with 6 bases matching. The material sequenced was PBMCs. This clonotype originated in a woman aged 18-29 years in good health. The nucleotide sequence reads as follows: TGTGCCAGCAGTTACCGTACCCCAGCGAACCCCACGACTAGAGGCTCCTACAATGAGCAGTTCTTC. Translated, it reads CASSYRTPANPTTRGSYNEQFF.